This paragraph covers one T cell receptor (beta chain) sequence. Antigen: not known. This sample stems from a study of OX40 agonist ivuxolimab in advanced cancers. For the study at large: Previous treatment with anti-PD-1, anti-PD-L1 or anti-CTLA-4 therapy was allowed; roughly 40% had received some.

Findings and limits, study-wide: Researchers did not establish what antigens the expanded peripheral T cells target. Average numbers of expanded clones were greater in CD8+ T cells than in CD4+.

Some clones are missing from TCRdb's copy, which holds only in-frame ones; the method was immunoSEQ multiplex PCR. Of tens of thousands of clones detected, approximately 88% appear once; the ten largest clones hold more than 2%. The CDR3 runs to 14 residues. Germline assignment: CDR1 LGHNA and CDR2 YSLEER. With V trimmed by 4 bases and J by 6 bases, 3 bases remained unmatched. The rearrangement uses TRBV4-3 and TRBJ1-6; 7 positions agree with TRBD1. The source was CD4+ or CD8+ T cells sorted from blood, collected in a trial of the OX40 agonist ivuxolimab. This TCR was recovered from an adult with an advanced solid tumor such as melanoma, head and neck, liver or kidney cancer. The CDR3 is CASSLGTVNSPLHF. The CDR3 region has the DNA TGCGCCAGCAGCCTCGGGACAGTTAATTCACCCCTCCACTTT.